These 9 T cell receptor beta chains were all obtained from the same sample, sequenced in a study of beta chain features in type 1 diabetes. cDNA synthesis used the whole RNA isolate, giving expressed TCRB sequences. Sequenced by immunoSEQ multiplex PCR; TCRdb stores in-frame clones only, minus some. The sample includes 280,000 or so clones, approximately 16% of them seen just once. The antigens these receptors bind are not known. Study-level points and caveats: Significant though moderate, a shortening of TCRB CDR3s appeared in all four CD4+ subsets of Type 1 diabetes patients.

Sample: naive CD4+ T cells from blood. Receptors originate from a young man with type 1 diabetes.

This chain uses TRBV9 with TRBJ2-7; 15 nucleotides match TRBD2. In germline, CDR1 is SGDLS, CDR2 YYNGEE. V lost 2 bases to trimming and J lost 6 bases; unmatched junction nucleotides: 3. The CDR3 sequence is 15 residues long. The CDR3 protein is CASSVGLAGGGEQYF. DNA of the CDR3: TGTGCCAGCAGCGTGGGACTAGCGGGAGGTGGCGAGCAGTACTTC.

This chain joins TRBV27 and TRBJ2-5, with TRBD1 matching over 7 bases. Losses at the gene ends were 6 bases for V and 1 base for J; bases not matched to a gene: 8. CDR1 and CDR2 (germline): MNHEY, SMNVEV (reference sequence). The CDR3 has 15 residues. The CDR3 is CASSGKTGSQETQYF. The CDR3, as DNA: TGTGCCAGCAGCGGTAAGACAGGGAGCCAAGAGACCCAGTACTTC.

This clone came up a few times. The V call is TRBV11-2, the J call TRBJ2-7; possible D gene TRBD2, 5 bases. Trimming took off 1 base at V and 9 bases at J, with 10 bases between the two ends. From germline, CDR1 is SGHAT and CDR2 FQNNGV. The CDR3 is 12 residues long. The CDR3: CASSLVGVGQYF. The CDR3 coding sequence is TGTGCCAGCAGCTTAGTGGGAGTCGGGCAGTACTTC.

This clone was counted a few times. The genes are TRBV18 and TRBJ2-7; a possible D gene is TRBD1 (6 bases). This CDR3 is built from 15 residues. CDR1 and CDR2 from the germline V gene are KGHSH and LQKENI. The V and J ends lost 1 base and 0 bases respectively, with 10 bases between them. CDR3 residues: CASSPLAGVSYEQYF. In DNA form, the CDR3 reads TGTGCCAGCTCACCACTAGCAGGGGTCTCCTACGAGCAGTACTTC.

In this sample, this clone turned up a few times. This chain uses TRBV6-5 with TRBJ2-1, with D unresolved. The CDR3 length is 15 residues. CDR1 is MNHEY, CDR2 SVGAGI, per germline. V dropped 6 bases and J dropped 3 bases, with 15 bases sitting between them. The CDR3 DNA follows: TGTGCCAGCAGACCGACAATTGGCGTCTACAATGAGCAGTTCTTC. This sequence encodes CASRPTIGVYNEQFF.

The chain links TRBV29-1 to TRBJ2-1; maybe TRBD2 (6 bases). Between the trimmed V and J ends, which lost 6 bases and 3 bases, there was a span of 12 bases. There are 13 residues in the CDR3. Germline V gives CDR1 SQVTM, CDR2 ANQGSEA. The CDR3 DNA sequence: TGCAGCGTCGCGGGACTTGGCTACAATGAGCAGTTCTTC. Translation: CSVAGLGYNEQFF.

This chain connects TRBV30 to TRBJ2-1; possibly TRBD1 for D (5 bases). In germline, CDR1 is GTSNPN, CDR2 SVGIG (reference sequence). This CDR3 is 11 amino acids long. The CDR3 nucleotides are TGTGCGGCGACAGTTTACAATGAGCAGTTCTTC. It encodes CAATVYNEQFF.

The chain joins TRBV4-2 to TRBJ1-6; possibly TRBD1 for D (6 bases). The CDR3 has 14 amino acids. V was clipped by 4 bases and J by 10 bases, with 14 bases between them. Germline CDR1 reads LGHNA; CDR2 reads YNFKEQ. The CDR3 DNA is TGTGCCAGCAGCCTCAATCACAGGGAATCACCCCTCCACTTT. Amino acids: CASSLNHRESPLHF.

With regard to this clone: The same CDR3 can be traced to other DNA sequences in this sample. The chain links TRBV15 to TRBJ2-7; 8 bases are a match to TRBD1. Germline V gene sequence: CDR1 LNHNV, CDR2 YYDKDF (reference sequence). This CDR3 spans 13 amino acids. V was clipped by 5 bases and J by 3 bases; unmatched bases: 3. CDR3 loop: CATSRDRGYEQYF. The CDR3 nucleotides read TGTGCCACCAGCCGTGACAGGGGCTACGAGCAGTACTTC.